This T cell receptor (beta chain) was recorded in a study of vaccination and CD4 T cells after COVID-19. Study at large: In the control cultures, a CEFX pool, an HIV-1 Nef pool, or no peptide was supplied.

V shed 4 bases and J shed 6 bases, with 12 bases lying between them. The germline CDR1 and CDR2 sequences are SQVTM and ANQGSEA. CDR3 size: 12 residues. Study observations and caveats: Clonotypes reactive to SARS-CoV-2 had a median that went up from 21 to 38, but not significantly. Spike mono-reactivity was found in 304 of the 307 vaccine-specific clones identified in convalescent patients.

Sequencing of cultured CD4+ T cell DNA used the Oncomine TCR Beta short-read assay. MiXCR, applied by TCRdb to the PCR reads, yields one record per CDR3 protein. The sample shows thousands of distinct CDR3 sequences, around four fifths of them seen only once. Specified treatment: roughly 10-day PBMC culture with coronavirus spike peptide pools or control peptides (ViraFEST assay). As to this clonotype: Its antigen is unknown.

Sequencing was carried out using CD4+ T cells from blood, cultured in vitro. The receptor comes from a human donor who had recovered from COVID-19. The chain couples TRBV29-1 to TRBJ1-2; D might be TRBD1 (5 bases). CDR3 DNA: TGCAGCGTTGGCATGGGGCGCGATGGCTACACCTTC. Its translation is CSVGMGRDGYTF.